Listed below are T cell receptor beta chains from one sample, sequenced in a study of control samples from healthy donors and cancer patients. TCRdb's table, derived via immunoSEQ multiplex PCR, lists solely in-frame clones and lacks some. The table has roughly 180,000 clones, 90% to 95% seen once. What was sequenced was blood. The receptors here all came from a woman in her sixties or seventies in good health. CDR3s include the opening cysteine and the closing phenylalanine or tryptophan. The D gene is left open where the match is weak. Clone size is not always given. Where it is, it says once, few, many or a class for expanded clones.

j_gene,abundance,v_gene,d_gene,CDR3aa,CDR3nt
TRBJ2-6,-,TRBV18,-,CASSPSPVQGLSGANVLTF,TGTGCCAGCTCACCTAGCCCCGTACAGGGCCTCTCTGGGGCCAACGTCCTGACTTTC
TRBJ2-7,-,TRBV18,-,CASSPQGNQYFYEQYF,TGTGCCAGCTCACCTCAAGGCAACCAATACTTCTACGAGCAGTACTTC
TRBJ1-3,-,TRBV19,-,CASSISFQAGNTIYF,TGTGCCAGTAGTATATCCTTTCAGGCTGGAAACACCATATATTTT
TRBJ2-1,-,TRBV7-2,-,CASRGQAAGMYNEQFF,TGTGCCAGCAGAGGACAGGCAGCGGGGATGTACAATGAGCAGTTCTTC
TRBJ1-1,-,TRBV1,-,CTSSYPLFRGDTGTEAFF,TGCACCAGCAGCTACCCGTTGTTTAGGGGGGATACGGGCACTGAAGCTTTCTTT
TRBJ2-1,-,TRBV15,-,CATSEATGNWYNEQFF,TGTGCCACCAGCGAAGCTACAGGGAACTGGTACAATGAGCAGTTCTTC
TRBJ2-5,-,TRBV6-5,-,CASSRQDGETQYF,TGTGCCAGCAGCCGACAAGACGGGGAGACCCAGTACTTC
TRBJ1-6,-,TRBV25-1,-,CASSDIQAWFSPLHF,TGTGCCAGCAGTGATATTCAGGCGTGGTTTTCACCCCTCCACTTT
TRBJ1-6,-,TRBV7-2,-,CASSLISTTNSPLHF,TGTGCCAGCAGCTTAATCTCGACAACCAATTCACCCCTCCACTTT
TRBJ2-7,-,TRBV10-3,TRBD2,CAISELAGETYEQYF,TGTGCCATCAGTGAACTAGCGGGGGAGACCTACGAGCAGTACTTC
TRBJ2-7,-,TRBV5-5,TRBD1,CASSLSLLVGGTGGSEQYF,TGTGCCAGCAGCCTCTCCCTGTTAGTCGGTGGGACAGGGGGCTCCGAGCAGTACTTC
TRBJ1-6,-,TRBV15,TRBD1,CATSRDRMDRAINSPLHF,TGTGCCACCAGCAGAGACCGGATGGACAGGGCGATTAATTCACCCCTCCACTTT
TRBJ1-1,-,TRBV19,-,CASSRFMNTEAFF,TGTGCCAGTAGTAGGTTTATGAACACTGAAGCTTTCTTT
TRBJ2-1,once,TRBV9,-,CASSVEGLPYNEQFF,TGTGCCAGCAGCGTAGAAGGCCTTCCCTACAATGAGCAGTTCTTC
TRBJ1-1,-,TRBV5-1,-,CASSWGRDWDTEAFF,TGCGCCAGCAGCTGGGGTCGGGATTGGGACACTGAAGCTTTCTTT
TRBJ1-5,-,TRBV11-2,TRBD1,CASSLETGFNQPQHF,TGTGCCAGCAGCTTAGAGACAGGGTTCAATCAGCCCCAGCATTTT